The clone carrying this T cell receptor beta chain was seen at least ten times. Germline lookup yields CDR1 DFQATT and CDR2 SNEGSKA (reference sequence). There are 14 residues in the CDR3. Trimming removed 6 bases at V and 0 bases at J, with 12 bases between. The data were obtained in a study of metastatic and nonmetastatic thyroid tumors. None of the patients had undergone any treatment ahead of thyroid surgery. TCRdb ran MiXCR on the PCR reads. The sample yields 70,000 or so clones, 14% seen once. J is TRBJ2-1 and V is TRBV20-1; D might be TRBD2 (6 bases). Sequenced material: blood. This receptor was taken from a male donor with papillary thyroid cancer or a benign thyroid nodule (not recorded which). Some clones in this sample may be carry-over from other donors' samples. CDR3 amino acids: CSAVAGSSYNEQFF. In DNA, the CDR3 is TGCAGTGCGGTGGCGGGGAGCTCCTACAATGAGCAGTTCTTC.